The 11 T cell receptor beta chains given below trace back to one sample, sequenced in a study of blood T cell repertoires in COVID-19. The method was immunoSEQ multiplex PCR; TCRdb's version includes in-frame clones alone and lacks a portion of them. The sample records approximately 200,000 clones, approximately 80% being singletons. The specimen sequenced was PBMCs or T cells enriched from blood (not recorded which). These receptors were obtained from a woman between 40 and 55 years old with acute COVID-19.

This clone was picked up a small number of times. V and J are TRBV14 and TRBJ2-7; no clear D gene. The ends were cut back, 0 bases at V and 1 base at J, with 7 bases in the middle. The CDR3 has 14 residues. The germline V gene encodes CDR1 SGHDN and CDR2 FVKESK. The CDR3 DNA is TGTGCCAGCAGCCAAGATTACAGATCCTACGAGCAGTACTTC. This gives the protein CASSQDYRSYEQYF.

This chain connects TRBV19 to TRBJ1-3; D is uncertain. CDR3 size: 12 residues. The V gene lost 7 bases and the J gene lost 3 bases, with 7 bases spanning the gap. In germline, CDR1 is LNHDA, CDR2 SQIVND (reference sequence). CDR3: CASIAVGNTIYF. The CDR3 DNA reads TGTGCCAGTATCGCAGTTGGAAACACCATATATTTT.

The table lists this clone with a count of one. The J gene is TRBJ2-3, the V gene TRBV12-2; the table assigns TRBD2, which was not confirmed against the DNA. TRBV12-2 is flagged as a pseudogene. The CDR3 spans 19 residues. The CDR3 nucleotides read TGTGCAAGTCCCCTGACTAGCGGGAGGTCTCGGCTTAGCACAGATACGCAGTATTTT. It codes for CASPLTSGRSRLSTDTQYF.

The CDR3 DNA follows: TGCAGTGCTAGTAGACAGGGCCACGAGCAGTACTTC. Translating gives CSASRQGHEQYF. The chain is built from TRBV20-1 and TRBJ2-7; TRBD1 agrees at 7 bases. The CDR3 consists of 12 residues. The germline V gene encodes CDR1 DFQATT and CDR2 SNEGSKA (reference sequence). J lost 5 bases, V lost 3 bases, and 4 bases had no gene match.

The rearrangement joins TRBV6-5 to TRBJ1-1; a possible D gene is TRBD1 (6 bases). From germline, CDR1 is MNHEY and CDR2 SVGAGI. Trimming pared 6 bases from V and 2 bases from J, leaving 16 bases between. The CDR3 has 15 residues. CDR3: CASRLGQFRNTEAFF. DNA of the CDR3: TGTGCCAGCAGACTTGGACAGTTCCGTAACACTGAAGCTTTCTTT.

With regard to this clone: Other DNA sequences in the same sample also yield this CDR3. The chain uses TRBV5-1 and TRBJ1-4, with D possibly TRBD1 on 6 matching bases. CDR1 SGHRS and CDR2 YFSETQ come from the germline V gene. Trimming left V 0 bases short and J 5 bases short, with 8 bases between. This CDR3 is 14 amino acids long. The DNA for the CDR3 is TGCGCCAGCAGCTTGGGGCAGGGGAATGAAAAACTGTTTTTT. Its translation is CASSLGQGNEKLFF.

V gene TRBV9 combines with J gene TRBJ1-2; 7 bases fit TRBD1. The CDR3 is 14 residues long. Germline CDR1 and CDR2: SGDLS and YYNGEE. J was trimmed by 8 bases and V by 0 bases; bases with no gene match: 7. In DNA, the CDR3 is TGTGCCAGCAGCGTAGGACAGGGAAGTACCGGCTACACCTTC. Residues: CASSVGQGSTGYTF.

V is TRBV2 and J is TRBJ1-3; 8 bases align to TRBD1. V gave up 7 bases and J gave up 0 bases; unmatched junction bases: 2. This CDR3 region has 14 residues. Per the germline V gene, CDR1 is SNHLY and CDR2 is FYNNEI. The CDR3 region is CASTQGASGNTIYF. DNA of the CDR3: TGTGCCAGCACGCAGGGGGCCTCTGGAAACACCATATATTTT.

This sequence joins TRBV28 and TRBJ2-2; D is possibly TRBD2 (6 bases). This CDR3 comprises 17 residues. Germline CDR1 reads MDHEN; CDR2 reads SYDVKM. Between the trimmed V and J ends, which lost 5 bases and 3 bases, there was a span of 19 bases. Here the CDR3 DNA reads TGTGCCAGCAGTCCACCTGGCGGGATCGGGGACACCGGGGAGCTGTTTTTT. It codes for CASSPPGGIGDTGELFF.

The chain combines TRBV5-6 with TRBJ1-3; D is uncertain. The CDR3 is 15 residues long. Germline CDR1 and CDR2: SGHDT and YYEEEE. Trimming took 1 base from V and 0 from J, leaving 8 bases between them. The CDR3 sequence: CASSLTQYSGNTIYF. DNA for the CDR3: TGTGCCAGCAGCTTGACCCAGTACTCTGGAAACACCATATATTTT.

J is TRBJ2-7 and V is TRBV6-5; TRBD1 might be the D (6 bases). The V gene lost 2 bases and the J gene lost 3 bases, with 14 bases spanning the gap. This CDR3 is built from 15 residues. CDR1 and CDR2 (germline): MNHEY, SVGAGI. The CDR3: CASSYHRRGSYEQYF. Written as DNA, the CDR3 is TGTGCCAGCAGTTACCACCGCAGGGGAAGCTACGAGCAGTACTTC.